Shown below are 6 T cell receptor beta chains from a single sample sequenced in a study of cytomegalovirus exposure and HLA in healthy donors (dated by TCRdb to 2015 to 2018). The library was generated by the immunoSEQ multiplex PCR assay. For the multiplex PCR, a mixture combining 60 forward primers for TCR Vbeta segments and 13 reverse primers for TCR Jbeta segments was used. TCRdb took this table from immuneACCESS and kept in-frame rearrangements with V and J called. Such tables lack part of the clones; where checked against another copy, unresolved V genes explain under half of the gap, and the rest is unexplained. The table for this sample lists approximately 160,000 clones; 70% to 85% of them were counted only once. Jointly, the top ten make up about 1.5% of the sample. Source material: PBMCs. Source of these receptors: a woman in her twenties or thirties in good health and CMV-seropositive.

This chain joins TRBV7-2 and TRBJ2-7, with 7 positions matching TRBD1. The V and J ends lost 8 bases and 3 bases, in that order; junction bases with no gene match: 7. The CDR3 loop spans 13 amino acids. Germline lookup yields CDR1 SGHTA and CDR2 FQGNSA. This CDR3 is CASAFRTGYEQYF. As DNA, the CDR3 is TGTGCCAGCGCATTTAGGACAGGCTACGAGCAGTACTTC.

The genes are TRBV6-1 and TRBJ2-1; 9 bases fit TRBD1. The CDR3 loop spans 15 amino acids. CDR1 is MNHNS, CDR2 SASEGT, per germline. With V trimmed by 3 bases and J by 3 bases, 3 bases remained unmatched. The CDR3 loop is CASSEGQGYYNEQFF. CDR3 coding DNA: TGTGCCAGCAGTGAGGGACAGGGATACTACAATGAGCAGTTCTTC.

This clone was seen a single time. V gene TRBV19 combines with J gene TRBJ2-2; 7 bases map to TRBD1. Germline trimming cut 6 bases from V and 7 bases from J; bases unmatched to any gene: 5. The CDR3 runs 13 residues. From germline, CDR1 is LNHDA and CDR2 SQIVND (reference sequence). The CDR3 loop reads CASRRGQFGELFF. CDR3 sequence (DNA): TGTGCCAGTAGGAGGGGACAGTTCGGGGAGCTGTTTTTT.

This chain uses TRBV11-3 with TRBJ2-7; 11 bases match TRBD1. The J segment lost 0 bases and the V segment lost 3 bases, leaving 13 bases of the junction unmatched. The V gene's germline CDR1 is SGHNT and CDR2 YENEEA. This CDR3 is 19 amino acids long. CDR3: CASSFLGTGGVVSSYEQYF. CDR3 nucleotide sequence: TGTGCCAGCAGCTTCCTTGGGACAGGGGGAGTCGTAAGCTCCTACGAGCAGTACTTC.

The V gene is TRBV6-1, the J gene TRBJ1-1; D remains ambiguous. The V end was cut by 4 bases, the J end by 2 bases, with 14 bases between. This CDR3 spans 15 amino acids. Germline CDR1 is MNHNS and CDR2 is SASEGT. The CDR3 is CASSVLSASNTEAFF. The DNA for the CDR3 is TGTGCCAGCAGTGTACTCAGCGCAAGTAACACTGAAGCTTTCTTT.

The table lists this clone with a few counts. This chain links TRBV28 with TRBJ1-1; 7 nucleotides agree with TRBD1. The CDR3 is made up of 15 amino acids. Germline trimming cut 3 bases from V and 3 bases from J; bases unmatched to any gene: 7. Germline assignment: CDR1 MDHEN and CDR2 SYDVKM. CDR3 nucleotides: TGTGCCAGCAGTTTTTCTCTTACAGGGGACACTGAAGCTTTCTTT. This sequence encodes CASSFSLTGDTEAFF.